This entry lists 24 T cell receptor beta chains sequenced from one sample in a study of patients and donors after allogeneic stem cell transplantation. TCRdb reprocessed the RT-PCR reads with MiXCR, giving one entry per CDR3 protein. This table has about 76,000 distinct CDR3 sequences, 26% appearing once. Sequencing used blood, either unsorted or a sorted T cell fraction (not recorded which). These receptors all come from a human donor who was either an allogeneic HSCT recipient or a stem cell or donor lymphocyte infusion donor (not recorded which). It is not recorded whose cells these are; they may come from a transplant donor.

The chain has TRBV6-5 and TRBJ2-3, with 7 bases fitting TRBD1. Losses at the gene ends were 6 bases for V and 2 bases for J; bases not matched to a gene: 5. CDR1 MNHEY and CDR2 SVGAGI come from the germline V gene. The CDR3 spans 14 residues. CDR3 nucleotides: TGTGCCAGCAGATGGGACAGATACACAGATACGCAGTATTTT. It specifies CASRWDRYTDTQYF.

This clonotype was found many times. The chain joins TRBV12-3 or TRBV12-4 to TRBJ1-5, with D maybe TRBD1 (6 bases). The CDR3 has 14 residues. The V end was cut by 3 bases, the J end by 3 bases, with 9 bases between. CDR3 nucleotides: TGTGCCAGCAGTTTTTGGGACATCAATCAGCCCCAGCATTTT. Protein sequence: CASSFWDINQPQHF.

The chain links TRBV20-1 to TRBJ2-1; D not certain. Germline CDR1 reads DFQATT; CDR2 reads SNEGSKA (reference sequence). CDR3 length: 13 amino acids. Trimming took 5 bases from V and 7 from J, leaving 15 bases between them. This CDR3 reads CSAAPLPWNEQFF. CDR3 coding DNA: TGCAGTGCTGCCCCTCTTCCGTGGAATGAGCAGTTCTTC.

V gene TRBV20-1 combines with J gene TRBJ1-1, with 9 positions matching TRBD1. CDR1 is DFQATT and CDR2 is SNEGSKA in the germline V gene (reference sequence). CDR3 length: 14 residues. Germline trimming cut 2 bases from V and 3 bases from J; bases unmatched to any gene: 4. CDR3 DNA: TGCAGTGCTAGACAGGACAGGGGAGACACTGAAGCTTTCTTT. It translates to CSARQDRGDTEAFF.

The CDR3 here is CASSESGRPQETQYF. The CDR3 DNA is TGTGCCAGCAGTGAAAGCGGGAGGCCCCAAGAGACCCAGTACTTC. The rearrangement uses TRBV6-1 and TRBJ2-5; the match to TRBD2 covers 9 bases. Looked up from germline, CDR1 is MNHNS and CDR2 is SASEGT. The CDR3 runs to 15 residues. V trimming: 2 bases; J trimming: 1 base; junction bases outside the gene matches: 2.

V and J are TRBV7-9 and TRBJ1-1; D is uncertain. Trimming left V 7 bases short and J 11 bases short, with 17 bases between. The CDR3 loop spans 12 amino acids. Per germline, CDR1 SEHNR and CDR2 FQNEAQ (reference sequence). This CDR3 is CASNRFENPAFF. The CDR3, as DNA: TGTGCCAGCAACCGATTCGAAAACCCTGCTTTCTTT.

The chain couples TRBV3-1 to TRBJ2-1; TRBD2 matches 9 bases. Looked up from germline, CDR1 is LGHDT and CDR2 is YNNKEL (reference sequence). Unmatched junction bases numbered 16, after V lost 1 base and J lost 9 bases. This CDR3 comprises 18 residues. Written as DNA, the CDR3 is TGTGCCAGCAGCCAAGTTCTAGGAGCGGGAGGATTTACTCTTGAGCAGTTCTTC. Amino acid sequence: CASSQVLGAGGFTLEQFF.

This clonotype was detected a few times. The chain carries TRBV12-3 or TRBV12-4 and TRBJ1-2; D not resolved. The V gene lost 1 base and the J gene lost 2 bases, with 5 bases spanning the gap. The CDR3 runs 13 residues. CDR3 bases: TGTGCCAGCAGTTTAGGGAAGAACTATGGCTACACCTTC. It encodes CASSLGKNYGYTF.

In its sample, this clonotype was seen a few times. The V gene is TRBV12-3 or TRBV12-4, the J gene TRBJ2-1; the D is unclear. The CDR3 runs 16 residues. V was cut by 7 bases and J by 4 bases, with 20 bases left in between. The CDR3 region has the DNA TGTGCCAGCATCCCCTGGGCGACGACCGGATACAATGAGCAGTTCTTC. Its translation: CASIPWATTGYNEQFF.

V usage is TRBV19 and J usage is TRBJ2-2, with a weak D call TRBD1 (6 bases). Germline V gene sequence: CDR1 LNHDA, CDR2 SQIVND (reference sequence). The CDR3 is made up of 15 amino acids. Trimming removed 3 bases from V and 2 bases from J, with 10 bases in between. CDR3 bases: TGTGCCAGTAGTATCCAGGGGACAAACACCGGGGAGCTGTTTTTT. It codes for CASSIQGTNTGELFF.

This clonotype occurred a few times. The gene calls are TRBV12-3 or TRBV12-4 and TRBJ1-4; perhaps TRBD1 as D (6 bases). This CDR3 is built from 15 residues. V lost 3 bases and J lost 8, with 16 bases in between. CDR3 coding DNA: TGTGCCAGCAGTTTTTTGGTGGGGGGCGAAGAAAAACTGTTTTTT. Translated, it gives CASSFLVGGEEKLFF.

This clonotype occurred a few times. The V gene is TRBV7-9, the J gene TRBJ2-5; D tentatively reads TRBD1 or TRBD2 (5 bases each). This CDR3 has 13 residues. Trimming pared 7 bases from V and 0 bases from J, leaving 9 bases between. Germline CDR1 SEHNR, CDR2 FQNEAQ (reference sequence). CDR3 region: CASIGDDQETQYF. The DNA for the CDR3 is TGTGCCAGCATAGGGGACGACCAAGAGACCCAGTACTTC.

This chain joins TRBV7-9 and TRBJ2-7; D gene unclear. The CDR3 spans 13 residues. V was shortened by 3 bases and J by 0 bases, with 6 bases between the two germline ends. Germline V gene sequence: CDR1 SEHNR, CDR2 FQNEAQ (reference sequence). CDR3 in amino acids: CASSLSISYEQYF. DNA for the CDR3: TGTGCCAGCAGCTTGTCCATCTCCTACGAGCAGTACTTC.

This clonotype was picked up a small number of times. The chain is built from TRBV30 and TRBJ1-1; TRBD1 is a possible D gene (5 bases). The V and J ends lost 5 bases and 0 bases respectively, with 10 bases between them. The CDR3 is 13 residues long. Germline CDR1 reads GTSNPN; CDR2 reads SVGIG (reference sequence). In DNA form, the CDR3 reads TGTGCCTGGGGGTCGGGGGTGAACACTGAAGCTTTCTTT. It is translated as CAWGSGVNTEAFF.

This sequence joins TRBV14 and TRBJ1-5; D gene uncertain. The germline gives CDR1 SGHDN, CDR2 FVKESK. This CDR3 has 13 residues. V was cut by 2 bases and J by 6 bases, with 8 bases left in between. The CDR3, as DNA: TGTGCCAGCAGCCAATCTGGGGTTCAGCCCCAGCATTTT. It codes for CASSQSGVQPQHF.

The V and J genes are TRBV7-9 and TRBJ1-1; TRBD1 aligns across 9 bases. This CDR3 is built from 15 residues. Germline V gene lookup returns CDR1 SEHNR and CDR2 FQNEAQ (reference sequence). The V segment lost 5 bases and the J segment 4 bases; nucleotides outside the gene matches: 8. The CDR3 sequence: CASSAQGAVSTEAFF. The CDR3 DNA is TGTGCCAGCAGCGCACAGGGGGCAGTGAGCACTGAAGCTTTCTTT.

At least ten counts were recorded for this clonotype. V gene TRBV5-1 combines with J gene TRBJ2-7; 9 nucleotides line up with TRBD2. The CDR3 contains 15 residues. The germline CDR1 and CDR2 sequences are SGHRS and YFSETQ. Trimming removed 0 bases from V and 4 bases from J; junction bases left unmatched: 5. The CDR3: CASSLGGTSIYEQYF. Written as DNA, the CDR3 is TGCGCCAGCAGCTTGGGCGGGACTAGCATATACGAGCAGTACTTC. The variable domain in full, completed from reference TRBV5-1 and TRBJ2-7, reads KAGVTQTPRYLIKTRGQQVTLSCSPISGHRSVSWYQQTPGQGLQFLFEYFSETQRNKGNFPGRFSGRQFSNSRSEMNVSTLELGDSALYLCASSLGGTSIYEQYFGPGTRLTVT.

This clonotype occurred many times. The V and J genes are TRBV7-2 and TRBJ1-2, with a weak D call TRBD1 (5 bases). Trimming took off 5 bases at V and 3 bases at J, with 13 bases between the two ends. The germline V gene has CDR1 SGHTA and CDR2 FQGNSA. The CDR3 totals 14 residues. The CDR3, as DNA: TGTGCCAGCAGCCCCCACCAGGGAGACTATGGCTACACCTTC. Its translation: CASSPHQGDYGYTF.

This chain uses TRBV10-3 with TRBJ2-7; possibly TRBD1 or TRBD2 for D (8 bases each). Trimming removed 5 bases at V and 2 bases at J, with 28 bases between. From germline, CDR1 is ENHRY and CDR2 SYGVKD. The CDR3 runs 19 residues. CDR3 sequence: CAISRSDRVSGIPTYEQYF. The CDR3 DNA follows: TGTGCCATCAGTAGATCGGACAGGGTTAGCGGGATCCCTACCTACGAGCAGTACTTC.

The chain employs TRBV7-6 and TRBJ2-5; D is possibly TRBD1 (5 bases). Between the trimmed V and J ends, which lost 5 bases and 5 bases, there was a span of 15 bases. The CDR3 covers 14 residues. CDR1 is SGHVS and CDR2 is FNYEAQ in the germline V gene. Here the CDR3 reads CASSPLVGVETQYF. Written as DNA, the CDR3 is TGTGCCAGCAGCCCATTAGTAGGGGTGGAGACCCAGTACTTC.

The chain employs TRBV4-2 and TRBJ1-1; possible D gene TRBD1, 5 bases. This CDR3 region has 18 residues. The germline V and J ends were trimmed by 0 bases and 9 bases, with 26 bases remaining between them. In germline, CDR1 is LGHNA, CDR2 YNFKEQ. The CDR3 bases are TGTGCCAGCAGCCAAGATAAGATAATGACAGCTCGGATAAGTAAAGCTTTCTTT. Its translation is CASSQDKIMTARISKAFF.

This clonotype has just a few counts. The chain combines TRBV30 with TRBJ1-5; the D gene is possibly TRBD1 (6 bases). V gave up 5 bases and J gave up 4 bases, with 12 bases separating them. This CDR3 has 13 residues. Germline assignment: CDR1 GTSNPN and CDR2 SVGIG (reference sequence). The CDR3: CAWARQDNQPQHF. The CDR3 nucleotides read TGTGCCTGGGCCCGACAGGATAATCAGCCCCAGCATTTT.

The rearrangement joins TRBV4-2 to TRBJ1-1, with D uncertain. V lost 3 bases and J lost 4, with 18 bases in between. Germline CDR1 reads LGHNA; CDR2 reads YNFKEQ. The CDR3 is 16 residues long. This CDR3 is CASSHPPWPGPTEAFF. The CDR3, as DNA: TGTGCCAGCAGCCACCCCCCATGGCCCGGTCCCACTGAAGCTTTCTTT.

This clonotype showed up just a few times. J is TRBJ1-1 and V is TRBV20-1; D possibly corresponds to TRBD1 (5 bases). CDR1 is DFQATT and CDR2 is SNEGSKA in the germline V gene (reference sequence). Trimming removed 0 bases at V and 5 bases at J, with 13 bases between. The CDR3 runs to 14 residues. In DNA, the CDR3 is TGCAGTGCTAGAGAGCAGGGTATGGGAACTGAAGCTTTCTTT. This gives the protein CSAREQGMGTEAFF.